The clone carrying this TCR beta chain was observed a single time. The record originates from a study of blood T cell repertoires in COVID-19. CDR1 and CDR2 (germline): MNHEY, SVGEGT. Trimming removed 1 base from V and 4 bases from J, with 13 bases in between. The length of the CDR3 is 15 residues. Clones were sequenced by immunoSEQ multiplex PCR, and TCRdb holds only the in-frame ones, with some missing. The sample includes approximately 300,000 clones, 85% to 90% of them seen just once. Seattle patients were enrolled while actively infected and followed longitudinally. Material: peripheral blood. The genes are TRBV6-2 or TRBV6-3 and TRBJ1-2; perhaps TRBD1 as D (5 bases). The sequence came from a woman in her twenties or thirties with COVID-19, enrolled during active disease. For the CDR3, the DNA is TGTGCCAGCAGTTACTGGAGGGGAAACCCCTATGGCTACACCTTC. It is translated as CASSYWRGNPYGYTF.